This T cell receptor (beta chain) was retrieved from a study of OX40 agonist ivuxolimab in advanced cancers. Study as a whole: Patients enrolled in dose escalation were diagnosed with hepatocellular carcinoma, melanoma, renal cell or head and neck cancer. Three partial responders included one hepatocellular carcinoma patient and two cutaneous melanoma patients.

Only in-frame clones appear in the TCRdb table, and some are missing; sequencing was by immunoSEQ multiplex PCR. The data hold more than 70,000 clones, with about 83% observed a single time. V shed 6 bases and J shed 2 bases, with 16 bases lying between them. The V gene's germline CDR1 is GTSNPN and CDR2 SVGIG (reference sequence). The CDR3 runs to 14 residues. This clone occurred once. What it binds is unknown. Findings and limits, study-wide: Some patients who did not respond also had low normalized T-cell clonal expansion.

This rearrangement joins TRBV30 to TRBJ1-1; no firm D call. The source was CD4+ or CD8+ T cells sorted from blood, collected in a trial of the OX40 agonist ivuxolimab. This TCR was sampled from an adult with an advanced solid tumor such as melanoma, head and neck, liver or kidney cancer. The CDR3 nucleotides read TGTGCCTGCCGGGGAAGGGCCCCCAACACTGAAGCTTTCTTT. Translation: CACRGRAPNTEAFF.